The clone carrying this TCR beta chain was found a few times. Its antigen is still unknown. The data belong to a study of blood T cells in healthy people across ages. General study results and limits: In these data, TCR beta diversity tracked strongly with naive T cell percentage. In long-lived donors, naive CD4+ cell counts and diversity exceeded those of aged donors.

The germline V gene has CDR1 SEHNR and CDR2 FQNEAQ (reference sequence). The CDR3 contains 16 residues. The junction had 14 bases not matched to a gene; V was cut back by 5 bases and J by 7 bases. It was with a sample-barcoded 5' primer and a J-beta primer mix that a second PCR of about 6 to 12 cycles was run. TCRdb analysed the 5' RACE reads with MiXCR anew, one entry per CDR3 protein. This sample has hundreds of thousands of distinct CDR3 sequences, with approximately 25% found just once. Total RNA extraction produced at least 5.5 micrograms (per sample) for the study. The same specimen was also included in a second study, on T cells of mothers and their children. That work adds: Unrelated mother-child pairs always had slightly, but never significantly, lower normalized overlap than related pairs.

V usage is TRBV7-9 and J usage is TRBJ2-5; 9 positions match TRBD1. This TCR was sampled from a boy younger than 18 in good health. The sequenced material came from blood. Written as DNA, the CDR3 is TGTGCCAGCAGCCCTCGCCCGGACAGGGGTGGGGGGACCCAGTACTTC. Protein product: CASSPRPDRGGGTQYF.